One and the same sample provided the 18 T cell receptor beta chains below, sequenced in a study of a mutant IDH1 vaccine in newly diagnosed glioma. Profiling relied on immunoSEQ multiplex PCR, and the TCRdb table lists in-frame clones only, not all of them. Of some 70,000 clones in the sample, about four fifths were seen once. The antigens of these receptors remain unknown. The time point denotes: week 35, safety follow-up. What each vaccine dose contained was 300 ug of mutant IDH1 20-mer peptide, accompanied by topical imiquimod. Sequencing used PBMCs, obtained from a glioma patient whose treatment included an IDH1 peptide vaccine. These receptors were collected from a man between 18 and 35 years old with glioma.

With respect to this clone: The junction does not match germline at one end; this may be a read error. The chain uses TRBV28 and TRBJ2-7, with 9 bases that match TRBD2. This CDR3 has 14 amino acids. The V gene's germline CDR1 is MDHEN and CDR2 SYDVKM. The CDR3: CASGGGLAGSRRHF. The CDR3 bases are TGTGCCAGCGGGGGGGGCCTAGCGGGATCAAGGAGGCACTTC.

This clone was seen a handful of times. The sample contains more than one DNA sequence encoding this CDR3. This CDR3 reads CASSIGNTEAFF. The CDR3 DNA reads TGTGCCAGTAGTATAGGGAACACTGAAGCTTTCTTT. This chain connects TRBV19 to TRBJ1-1, with D hard to call. Germline lookup yields CDR1 LNHDA and CDR2 SQIVND (reference sequence). The CDR3 sequence is 12 residues long. The V end lost 1 base, the J end lost 1 base, and 1 base lay between the germline ends.

The CDR3 DNA reads TGTGCCAGCACAACAGGGTCGTCCTACGAGCAGTACTTC. Translated: CASTTGSSYEQYF. The gene calls are TRBV6-6 and TRBJ2-7; maybe TRBD1 (6 bases). The CDR3 is made up of 13 amino acids. Looked up from germline, CDR1 is MNHNY and CDR2 is SVGAGI (reference sequence). With 7 bases removed from V and 1 base from J, the gap between germline ends came to 11 bases.

J is TRBJ1-4 and V is TRBV5-4; weak D call: TRBD1 (6 bases). CDR3 length: 14 residues. Germline V lookup: CDR1 SGHNT, CDR2 YYREEE (reference sequence). The ends were cut back, 0 bases at V and 8 bases at J, with 11 bases in the middle. CDR3 DNA: TGTGCCAGCAGCTTGGCAGGGGCGGGGGAAAAACTGTTTTTT. As protein: CASSLAGAGEKLFF.

The genes are TRBV2 and TRBJ1-2, with TRBD1 as a possible D gene (5 bases). Germline CDR1 is SNHLY and CDR2 is FYNNEI. The V end was cut by 1 base, the J end by 8 bases, with 11 bases between. This CDR3 comprises 13 residues. CDR3 DNA: TGTGCCAGCAGTGAAGGCCGGGGGTTCGGCTACACCTTC. It codes for CASSEGRGFGYTF. Complete variable domain (other parts from reference TRBV2 and TRBJ1-2): EPEVTQTPSHQVTQMGQEVILRCVPISNHLYFYWYRQILGQKVEFLVSFYNNEISEKSEIFDDQFSVERPDGSNFTLKIRSTKLEDSAMYFCASSEGRGFGYTFGSGTRLTVV.

This chain connects TRBV6-5 to TRBJ2-1; perhaps TRBD2 as D (5 bases). Trimming took off 0 bases at V and 9 bases at J, with 6 bases between the two ends. The germline gives CDR1 MNHEY, CDR2 SVGAGI. The CDR3 covers 12 residues. In DNA, the CDR3 is TGTGCCAGCAGTTACTCTGGAGGTGAGCAGTTCTTC. This codes for CASSYSGGEQFF.

V usage is TRBV27 and J usage is TRBJ1-2, with D unresolved. Trimming pared 5 bases from V and 5 bases from J, leaving 12 bases between. CDR1 and CDR2 from the germline V gene are MNHEY and SMNVEV (reference sequence). This CDR3 comprises 13 residues. The CDR3 DNA is TGTGCCAGCAGTGGGTTCGGGGATTATGGCTACACCTTC. Protein product: CASSGFGDYGYTF.

The chain joins TRBV7-9 to TRBJ1-1; D uncertain. Germline V gives CDR1 SEHNR, CDR2 FQNEAQ (reference sequence). The CDR3 length is 15 residues. V was trimmed by 3 bases and J by 0 bases, leaving 11 bases between them. The CDR3 nucleotides read TGTGCCAGCAGCTTTGAGGGCAACTTGAACACTGAAGCTTTCTTT. It is translated as CASSFEGNLNTEAFF.

This clone came up a few times. V usage is TRBV10-3 and J usage is TRBJ2-7, with a tentative D call TRBD2 (5 bases). Germline values: CDR1 ENHRY, CDR2 SYGVKD. Deletions cut 4 bases from V and 3 bases from J, with 10 bases between. The length of the CDR3 is 13 residues. The CDR3 loop is CAISATGYYEQYF. In DNA form, the CDR3 reads TGTGCCATCAGTGCCACGGGGTACTACGAGCAGTACTTC.

This rearrangement joins TRBV19 to TRBJ1-6, with D unclear. Trimming removed 7 bases from V and 7 bases from J, with 11 bases in between. The CDR3 is made up of 13 amino acids. Per the germline V gene, CDR1 is LNHDA and CDR2 is SQIVND (reference sequence). The CDR3 nucleotides read TGTGCCAGTACGGACCAAGGGAATTCACCCCTCCACTTT. It specifies CASTDQGNSPLHF.

The chain is built from TRBV4-3 and TRBJ1-1; D unresolved. Between the trimmed V and J ends, which lost 1 base and 4 bases, there was a span of 7 bases. The CDR3 consists of 13 residues. Per germline, CDR1 LGHNA and CDR2 YSLEER. The CDR3 reads CASSQGTVTEAFF. CDR3 sequence (DNA): TGCGCCAGCAGCCAAGGGACGGTCACTGAAGCTTTCTTT.

This chain links TRBV6-1 with TRBJ1-4, with TRBD1 identical over 9 bases. The CDR3 runs 16 residues. Germline values: CDR1 MNHNS, CDR2 SASEGT. V gave up 1 base and J gave up 8 bases; unmatched junction bases: 8. CDR3: CASSEENRDRAEKLFF. The CDR3, as DNA: TGTGCCAGCAGTGAAGAGAATCGGGACAGGGCCGAAAAACTGTTTTTT.

CDR3 residues: CASSLKTGWGYGYTF. CDR3 bases: TGTGCCAGCAGTTTGAAGACAGGGTGGGGCTATGGCTACACCTTC. The V gene is TRBV27, the J gene TRBJ1-2; 7 bases match TRBD1. The CDR3 extends over 15 amino acids. J lost 4 bases, V lost 3 bases, and 8 bases had no gene match. The germline CDR1 and CDR2 sequences are MNHEY and SMNVEV (reference sequence).

The chain joins TRBV5-4 to TRBJ2-3, with 14 bases identical to TRBD2. The CDR3 is made up of 16 amino acids. V lost 0 bases and J lost 3; bases outside the gene matches: 0. Germline CDR1 reads SGHNT; CDR2 reads YYREEE (reference sequence). As DNA, the CDR3 is TGTGCCAGCAGCTTGGGGACTAGCGGGAGGACAGATACGCAGTATTTT. Translated, it gives CASSLGTSGRTDTQYF. Drawing the rest from reference TRBV5-4 and TRBJ2-3, the complete variable domain is ETGVTQSPTHLIKTRGQQVTLRCSSQSGHNTVSWYQQALGQGPQFIFQYYREEENGRGNFPPRFSGLQFPNYSSELNVNALELDDSALYLCASSLGTSGRTDTQYFGPGTRLTVL.

J is TRBJ2-1 and V is TRBV4-3; 7 bases fit TRBD1. CDR1 LGHNA and CDR2 YSLEER come from the germline V gene. J lost 0 bases, V lost 6 bases, and 5 bases had no gene match. This CDR3 comprises 15 residues. CDR3 sequence reads: CASSHRGSSYNEQFF. CDR3 coding DNA: TGCGCCAGCAGTCACAGGGGCAGCTCCTACAATGAGCAGTTCTTC.

The chain recombines TRBV18 with TRBJ1-4; D not resolved. There are 13 residues in the CDR3. V was trimmed by 3 bases and J by 8 bases, leaving 10 bases between them. The V gene's germline CDR1 is KGHSH and CDR2 LQKENI. The CDR3 region is CASSPKEGEKLFF. The CDR3 DNA is TGTGCCAGCTCACCTAAGGAGGGCGAAAAACTGTTTTTT.

There are a few counts of this clone. The genes are TRBV4-3 and TRBJ2-1; TRBD1 agrees at 7 bases. Germline loops: CDR1 LGHNA, CDR2 YSLEER. The V and J ends lost 0 bases and 8 bases, in that order; junction bases with no gene match: 13. This CDR3 has 17 residues. CDR3 nucleotide sequence: TGCGCCAGCAGCCAAGATGATGTCGGTTCAGGGGGTGATGAGCAGTTCTTC. Translation gives CASSQDDVGSGGDEQFF.

CDR3: CASSSGRFWDAPEAFF. The CDR3, as DNA: TGTGCCAGCAGCTCCGGAAGGTTCTGGGATGCGCCTGAAGCTTTCTTT. The chain links TRBV5-5 to TRBJ1-1, with D hard to call. This CDR3 is 16 amino acids long. Germline lookup yields CDR1 SGHKS and CDR2 YYEKEE (reference sequence). Trimming removed 3 bases from V and 6 bases from J, with 21 bases in between. The whole variable domain, filled in from reference TRBV5-5 and TRBJ1-1, reads DAGVTQSPTHLIKTRGQQVTLRCSPISGHKSVSWYQQVLGQGPQFIFQYYEKEERGRGNFPDRFSARQFPNYSSELNVNALLLGDSALYLCASSSGRFWDAPEAFFGQGTRLTVV.